Sequencing of this T cell receptor beta chain was carried out in a study of T cell responses to AZD1222 COVID-19 vaccine. Findings and limits, study-wide: The donors showed a predominance of white British ancestry and of females, with possible underestimation of clonal diversity. The repertoires were collected only after the peak T cell response. Spike-wide coverage was observed for vaccine-associated CD4 TCRs, with dominant responses at 160-218 and 743-854. Spike-specific TCR breadth and depth went up after people got two AZD1222 doses.

Notes on this clone: Its target is unknown.

Germline assignment: CDR1 SGHAT and CDR2 FQNNGV. The germline V and J ends were trimmed by 8 bases and 0 bases, with 5 bases remaining between them. The CDR3 spans 11 residues. The protocol was immunoSEQ multiplex PCR, while the TCRdb copy is restricted to in-frame clones and leaves out a portion. The table has 200,000 or so clones, around 86% seen once. This TCR came from an adult in good health. The V gene is TRBV11-2, the J gene TRBJ2-7, with D uncertain. The input for sequencing was peripheral blood, taken on day 0 of MenACWY control vaccination. The CDR3: CASQSSYEQYF. CDR3 bases: TGTGCCAGCCAAAGCTCCTACGAGCAGTACTTC.